This TCR beta chain was retrieved from a study of T cell responses to AZD1222 COVID-19 vaccine. Whole-study findings and limits: Donor demographics were predominantly white British with a female majority; clonal diversity may be underestimated. Spike-specific TCR breadth and depth grew following two AZD1222 doses. Mapped onto spike, vaccine-associated CD4 TCRs spanned it and were dominant at 160-218 and 743-854.

Trimming pared 0 bases from V and 3 bases from J, leaving 5 bases between. Germline CDR1 LNHNV, CDR2 YYDKDF (reference sequence). The CDR3 sequence is 13 residues long. Only in-frame clones appear in the TCRdb table, and some are missing; sequencing was by immunoSEQ multiplex PCR. This table holds around 150,000 clones, roughly 89% found once. About this clone: Its target is not known.

V usage is TRBV15 and J usage is TRBJ1-1; D call uncertain. Sequenced material: peripheral blood, taken 28 days after the second dose of the MenACWY control vaccine. The TCR sequence derives from an adult who received the MenACWY meningococcal vaccine as a control. Written as DNA, the CDR3 is TGTGCCACCAGCAGAGATCTGGACACTGAAGCTTTCTTT. Translated, it gives CATSRDLDTEAFF.